One sample yielded the 9 T cell receptor beta chains listed below, sequenced in a study of T-cell memory formation after mild COVID-19. TCRdb used MiXCR to reprocess the 5' RACE reads, holding one entry per CDR3 protein. Here the sample spans roughly 600,000 distinct CDR3 sequences, 15% to 20% being singletons. The sequenced material came from PBMCs or a T cell subset sorted from them (not recorded which). Receptors were obtained from an adult woman who had mild COVID-19 (a few samples of this study predate the infection). Cell type and time point are not known.

This clonotype has more than one count but fewer than ten. V usage is TRBV7-6 and J usage is TRBJ2-1; no clear D gene. From germline, CDR1 is SGHVS and CDR2 FNYEAQ. V gave up 1 base and J gave up 5 bases, with 12 bases separating them. The CDR3 is made up of 15 amino acids. The CDR3 DNA reads as TGTGCCAGCAGCTTAGTTCCTCGCGGTGACAATGAGCAGTTCTTC. This translates into CASSLVPRGDNEQFF.

This rearrangement joins TRBV30 to TRBJ2-7; D is ambiguous. V shed 1 base and J shed 4 bases, with 5 bases lying between them. The CDR3 is 11 residues long. Germline V CDR1 and CDR2: GTSNPN, SVGIG (reference sequence). The CDR3 DNA is TGTGCCTGGAGTGAGAAATACGAGCAGTACTTC. This sequence encodes CAWSEKYEQYF.

This chain connects TRBV24-1 to TRBJ2-3; D is undetermined. The V end lost 3 bases, the J end lost 5 bases, and 11 bases lay between the germline ends. In germline, CDR1 is KGHDR, CDR2 SFDVKD. The CDR3 runs 14 residues. For the CDR3, the DNA is TGTGCCACCAGTGATCCCTCACTGGGAGATACGCAGTATTTT. This translates into CATSDPSLGDTQYF.

The chain couples TRBV12-5 to TRBJ2-7; D gene ambiguous. V lost 6 bases to trimming and J lost 0 bases, with 9 bases between them. Germline V gene sequence: CDR1 LGHNT, CDR2 FRNRAP. This CDR3 region has 13 residues. This CDR3 is CASGRIDSYEQYF. DNA of the CDR3: TGTGCTAGTGGGCGGATAGACTCCTACGAGCAGTACTTC. Full variable domain (rest looked up from reference TRBV12-5 and TRBJ2-7): DARVTQTPRHKVTEMGQEVTMRCQPILGHNTVFWYRQTMMQGLELLAYFRNRAPLDDSGMPKDRFSAEMPDATLATLKIQPSEPRDSAVYFCASGRIDSYEQYFGPGTRLTVT.

The V and J genes are TRBV2 and TRBJ1-2; 8 bases align to TRBD1. The V gene end was trimmed by 3 bases and the J gene end by 5 bases; junction bases not matched to a gene: 5. Germline lookup yields CDR1 SNHLY and CDR2 FYNNEI. There are 14 residues in the CDR3. The DNA for the CDR3 is TGTGCCAGCAGTGATCAGGGGGCAGAATATGGCTACACCTTC. Translation: CASSDQGAEYGYTF.

V gene TRBV2 combines with J gene TRBJ1-4; D might be TRBD1 (6 bases). This CDR3 spans 14 amino acids. Trimming removed 6 bases from V and 3 bases from J, with 11 bases in between. CDR1 and CDR2 (germline): SNHLY, FYNNEI. The CDR3 DNA reads TGTGCCAGCAGAGGGGGGGGTCCTAATGAAAAACTGTTTTTT. Its protein product is CASRGGGPNEKLFF.

This clonotype was seen a handful of times. CDR3 DNA: TGCGCCAGCAGCTGGGGACAGACCTACAATGAGCAGTTCTTC. Its translation is CASSWGQTYNEQFF. This rearrangement joins TRBV5-1 to TRBJ2-1; 7 nucleotides match TRBD1. Germline CDR1 and CDR2: SGHRS and YFSETQ. This CDR3 has 14 residues. Trimming cost V 3 bases and J 2 bases; bases outside gene matches: 2.

V is TRBV7-8 and J is TRBJ2-7; TRBD2 is a possible D gene (6 bases). Trimming shortened V by 1 base and J by 4 bases, and 8 bases separated the two germline ends. Germline V gives CDR1 SGHVS, CDR2 FQNEAQ. This CDR3 has 13 residues. The CDR3 DNA sequence: TGTGCCAGCAGCTTAGGGGAGGTATACGAGCAGTACTTC. Protein: CASSLGEVYEQYF. The entire variable domain, with the rest obtained from reference TRBV7-8 and TRBJ2-7, is as follows: GAGVSQSPRYKVAKRGQDVALRCDPISGHVSLFWYQQALGQGPEFLTYFQNEAQLDKSGLPSDRFFAERPEGSVSTLKIQRTQQEDSAVYLCASSLGEVYEQYFGPGTRLTVT.

This clonotype was observed a handful of times. The chain is built from TRBV6-6 and TRBJ2-3; D is unresolved. V was pared by 2 bases and J by 0 bases, with 12 bases between. Looked up from germline, CDR1 is MNHNY and CDR2 is SVGAGI (reference sequence). The CDR3 is 16 residues long. The CDR3 nucleotides are TGTGCCAGCAGTTACGCGGCAGGAACTAGCACAGATACGCAGTATTTT. Translated: CASSYAAGTSTDTQYF.